This TCR beta chain was recovered during a study of blood T cell repertoires in COVID-19. The CDR3 has 20 amino acids. The junction had 15 bases not matched to a gene; V was cut back by 4 bases and J by 0 bases. Germline CDR1 and CDR2: GTSNPN and SVGIG (reference sequence). Profiled with immunoSEQ multiplex PCR; TCRdb holds only in-frame clones, not every one. The sample has approximately 97,000 clones, roughly 88% seen once. The specimen sequenced was peripheral blood. The rearrangement links TRBV30 to TRBJ2-1; 13 bases align to TRBD2. The receptor's source is a man in his forties or fifties with COVID-19, enrolled during active disease. The CDR3 protein is CAWNRPLAGGPWSSYNEQFF. DNA for the CDR3: TGTGCCTGGAATCGACCACTAGCGGGGGGGCCTTGGAGCTCCTACAATGAGCAGTTCTTC.